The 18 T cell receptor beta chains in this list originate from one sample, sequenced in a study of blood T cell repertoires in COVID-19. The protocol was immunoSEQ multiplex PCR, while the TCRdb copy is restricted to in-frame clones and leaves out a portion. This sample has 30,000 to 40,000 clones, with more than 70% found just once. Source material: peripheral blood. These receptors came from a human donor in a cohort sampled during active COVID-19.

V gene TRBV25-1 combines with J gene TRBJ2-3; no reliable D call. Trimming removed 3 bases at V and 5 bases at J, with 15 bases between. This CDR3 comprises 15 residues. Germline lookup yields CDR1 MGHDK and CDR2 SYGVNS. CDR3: CASSERFGVGDTQYF. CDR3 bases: TGTGCCAGCAGTGAGAGGTTTGGAGTTGGAGATACGCAGTATTTT. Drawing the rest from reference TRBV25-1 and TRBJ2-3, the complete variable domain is EADIYQTPRYLVIGTGKKITLECSQTMGHDKMYWYQQDPGMELHLIHYSYGVNSTEKGDLSSESTVSRIRTEHFPLTLESARPSHTSQYLCASSERFGVGDTQYFGPGTRLTVL.

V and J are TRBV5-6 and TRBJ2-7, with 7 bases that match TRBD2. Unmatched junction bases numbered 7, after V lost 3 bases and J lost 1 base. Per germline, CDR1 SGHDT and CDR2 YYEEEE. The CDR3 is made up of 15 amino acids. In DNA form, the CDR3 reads TGTGCCAGCAGCTCACGAGCGGGGCTATCCTACGAGCAGTACTTC. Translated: CASSSRAGLSYEQYF.

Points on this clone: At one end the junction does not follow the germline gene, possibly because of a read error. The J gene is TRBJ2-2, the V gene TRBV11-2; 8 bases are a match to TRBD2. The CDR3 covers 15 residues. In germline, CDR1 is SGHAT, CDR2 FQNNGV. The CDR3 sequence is CASTLLAVNTGELFF. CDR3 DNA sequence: TGTGCCAGCACCTTACTAGCGGTGAACACCGGGGAGCTGTTTTTT.

CDR3 protein: CASSTGSDTQYF. CDR3 in DNA: TGTGCCAGCAGTACAGGGTCCGATACGCAGTATTTT. V is TRBV25-1 and J is TRBJ2-3, with D possibly TRBD1 on 6 matching bases. Per germline, CDR1 MGHDK and CDR2 SYGVNS. Trimming removed 5 bases from V and 6 bases from J, with 9 bases in between. The CDR3 consists of 12 residues.

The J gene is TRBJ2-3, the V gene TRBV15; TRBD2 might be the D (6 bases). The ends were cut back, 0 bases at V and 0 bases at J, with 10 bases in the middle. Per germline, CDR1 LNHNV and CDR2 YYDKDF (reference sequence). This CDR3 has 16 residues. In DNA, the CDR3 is TGTGCCACCAGCAGAGATAGCGGATCTAGCACAGATACGCAGTATTTT. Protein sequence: CATSRDSGSSTDTQYF.

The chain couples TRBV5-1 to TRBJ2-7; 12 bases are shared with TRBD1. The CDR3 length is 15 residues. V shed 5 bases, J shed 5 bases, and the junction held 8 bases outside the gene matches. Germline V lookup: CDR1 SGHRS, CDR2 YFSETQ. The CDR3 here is CASRAGTGGLDEQYF. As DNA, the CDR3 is TGCGCCAGCAGGGCCGGGACAGGGGGCCTTGACGAGCAGTACTTC.

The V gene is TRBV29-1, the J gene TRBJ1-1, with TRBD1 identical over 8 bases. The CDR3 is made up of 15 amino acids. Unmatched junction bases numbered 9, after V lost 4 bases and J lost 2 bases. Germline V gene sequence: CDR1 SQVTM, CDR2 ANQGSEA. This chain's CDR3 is CSVVGSDRGNTEAFF. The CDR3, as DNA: TGCAGCGTTGTTGGGTCCGACAGGGGAAACACTGAAGCTTTCTTT. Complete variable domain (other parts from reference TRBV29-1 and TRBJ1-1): SAVISQKPSRDICQRGTSLTIQCQVDSQVTMMFWYRQQPGQSLTLIATANQGSEATYESGFVIDKFPISRPNLTFSTLTVSNMSPEDSSIYLCSVVGSDRGNTEAFFGQGTRLTVV.

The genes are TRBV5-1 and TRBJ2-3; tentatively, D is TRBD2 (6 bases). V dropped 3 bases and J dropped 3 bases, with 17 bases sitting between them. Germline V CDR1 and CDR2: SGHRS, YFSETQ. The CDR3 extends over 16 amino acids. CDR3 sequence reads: CASSYPGRGGTDTQYF. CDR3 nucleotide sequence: TGCGCCAGCAGCTACCCGGGGCGGGGAGGTACAGATACGCAGTATTTT.

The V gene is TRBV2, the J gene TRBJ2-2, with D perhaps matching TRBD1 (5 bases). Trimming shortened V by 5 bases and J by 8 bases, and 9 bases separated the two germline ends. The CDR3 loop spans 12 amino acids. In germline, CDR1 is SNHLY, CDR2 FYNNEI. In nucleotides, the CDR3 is TGTGCCAGCAGTCCTCAGGGAGGGGAGCTGTTTTTT. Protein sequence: CASSPQGGELFF.

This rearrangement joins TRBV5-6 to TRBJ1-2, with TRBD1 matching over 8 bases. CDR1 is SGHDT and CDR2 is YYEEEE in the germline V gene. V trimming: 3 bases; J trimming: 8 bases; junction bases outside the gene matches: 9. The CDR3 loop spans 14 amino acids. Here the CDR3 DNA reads TGTGCCAGCAGCTCCGGACAGGGAGGGAGGGGCTACACCTTC. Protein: CASSSGQGGRGYTF.

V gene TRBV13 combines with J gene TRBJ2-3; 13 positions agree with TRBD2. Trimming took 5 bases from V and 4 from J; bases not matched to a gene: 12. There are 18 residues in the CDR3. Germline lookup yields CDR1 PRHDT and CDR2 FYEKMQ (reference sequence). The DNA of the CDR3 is TGTGCCAGCAGCACAACGATAGGACTAGCGGGGGAGGCAGATACGCAGTATTTT. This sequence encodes CASSTTIGLAGEADTQYF.

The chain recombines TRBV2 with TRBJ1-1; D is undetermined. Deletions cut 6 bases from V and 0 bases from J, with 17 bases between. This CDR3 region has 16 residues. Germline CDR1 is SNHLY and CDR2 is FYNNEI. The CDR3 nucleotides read TGTGCCAGCAGCTCCGGACGGACTTACATGAACACTGAAGCTTTCTTT. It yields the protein CASSSGRTYMNTEAFF.

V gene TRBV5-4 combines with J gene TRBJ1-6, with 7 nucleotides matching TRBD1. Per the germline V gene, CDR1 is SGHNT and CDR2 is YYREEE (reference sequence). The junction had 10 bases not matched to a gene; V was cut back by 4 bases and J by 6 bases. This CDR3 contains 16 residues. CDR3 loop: CASSARQGGGNSPLHF. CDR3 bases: TGTGCCAGCAGCGCCAGACAGGGTGGCGGTAATTCACCCCTCCACTTT.

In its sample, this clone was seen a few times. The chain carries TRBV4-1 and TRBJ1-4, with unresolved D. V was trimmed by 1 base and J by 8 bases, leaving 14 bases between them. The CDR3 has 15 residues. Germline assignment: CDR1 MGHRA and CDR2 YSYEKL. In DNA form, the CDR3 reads TGCGCCAGCAGCCAAGCCCCCAGATTGGAGGAAAAACTGTTTTTT. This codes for CASSQAPRLEEKLFF.

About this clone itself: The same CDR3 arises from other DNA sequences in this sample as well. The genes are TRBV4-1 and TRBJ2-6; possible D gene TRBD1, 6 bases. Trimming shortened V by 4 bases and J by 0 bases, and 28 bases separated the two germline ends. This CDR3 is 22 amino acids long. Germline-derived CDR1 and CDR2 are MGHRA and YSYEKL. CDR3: CASSPAGLYRVTLLSGANVLTF. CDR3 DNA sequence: TGCGCCAGCAGCCCCGCGGGCTTATACAGGGTGACCTTACTCTCTGGGGCCAACGTCCTGACTTTC.

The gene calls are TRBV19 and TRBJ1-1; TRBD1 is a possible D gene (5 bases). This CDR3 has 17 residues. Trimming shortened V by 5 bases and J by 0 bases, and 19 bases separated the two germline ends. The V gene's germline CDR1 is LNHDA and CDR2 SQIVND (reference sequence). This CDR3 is CASSPPTRETVNTEAFF. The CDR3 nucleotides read TGTGCCAGTAGTCCCCCAACGCGCGAGACAGTGAACACTGAAGCTTTCTTT.

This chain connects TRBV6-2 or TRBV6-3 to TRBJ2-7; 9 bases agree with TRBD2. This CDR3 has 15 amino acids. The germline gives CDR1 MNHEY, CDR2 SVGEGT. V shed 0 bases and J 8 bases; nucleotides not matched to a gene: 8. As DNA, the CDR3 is TGTGCCAGCAGTTACTCTAGCGGGGGTTCTCCACAGCAGTACTTC. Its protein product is CASSYSSGGSPQQYF.

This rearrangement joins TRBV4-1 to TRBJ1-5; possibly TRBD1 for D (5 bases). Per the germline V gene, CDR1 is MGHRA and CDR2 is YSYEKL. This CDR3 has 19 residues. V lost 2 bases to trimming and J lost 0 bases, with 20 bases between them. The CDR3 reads CASSQNFLGASYSNQPQHF. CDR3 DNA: TGCGCCAGCAGCCAAAACTTCCTAGGGGCCTCCTATAGCAATCAGCCCCAGCATTTT.